This entry features one TCR beta chain sequence. Its specificity is unknown. Germline CDR1 and CDR2: KGHDR and SFDVKD. The ends lost 11 bases at V and 6 bases at J; junction bases unmatched: 17. This CDR3 region has 15 residues. The sample is drawn from a study of T cells in Graves' hyperthyroidism and ophthalmopathy. Amplified regions were TCR beta CDR3 sequences from RNA transcripts. The HTBI primer set served for first-round RT-PCR of the TCR CDR3. TCRdb processed the multiplex PCR reads anew with MiXCR; each CDR3 protein has one entry. This sample yields a few hundred thousand distinct CDR3 sequences, of which under 60% are seen a single time; roughly 19% belongs to the top ten. General observations from the study: Patients with ophthalmopathy were separated from those with stable hyperthyroidism by a 13 V-J model.

V and J are TRBV24-1 and TRBJ1-1, with 7 positions matching TRBD1. Sequenced input: peripheral blood or thyroid tissue (not recorded which). The TCR sequence derives from an adult woman with Graves' disease, either hyperthyroidism or ophthalmopathy (not recorded which). CDR3 sequence: CASSQGRTGNSEAFF. CDR3 sequence (DNA): TGTGCCAGCAGCCAAGGACGGACAGGTAACTCTGAAGCTTTCTTT.